The clone carrying this T cell receptor (beta chain) was seen more than once but under ten times. The sample belongs to a study of blood T cell repertoires in COVID-19. Study summary: Spain, Italy and the United States supplied samples that represented acute and convalescent COVID-19. Sample material is recorded as cDNA or gDNA derived from T cells, B-cell-depleted T cells, or PBMCs.

The authors' processing: Amplifying reference gene primers gave estimates of nucleated cell counts. Profiling relied on immunoSEQ multiplex PCR, and the TCRdb table lists in-frame clones only, not all of them. Clonal size and the V and J genes are those of that table, whereas D and trimming came from the DNA. Of around 130,000 clones detected, 70% to 90% appear once; the ten largest clones hold 9.5% to 15%. The receptor's source is a human donor in a cohort sampled during active COVID-19. The sequenced material came from peripheral blood.

The CDR3 here is CASGLGQGSGELFF. The CDR3 DNA follows: TGTGCTAGTGGTTTGGGCCAGGGGTCCGGGGAGCTGTTTTTT. The chain uses TRBV12-5 and TRBJ2-2, with D possibly being TRBD1 (6 bases). The CDR3 is 14 residues long. Deletions cut 1 base from V and 6 bases from J, with 9 bases between. The V gene's germline CDR1 is LGHNT and CDR2 FRNRAP.